This T cell receptor (beta chain) was retrieved from a study of blood T cell repertoires in COVID-19. In the study overall: From T cells, B-cell-depleted T cells, or PBMCs came the material, which was cDNA or gDNA.

Losses at the gene ends were 4 bases for V and 2 bases for J; bases not matched to a gene: 19. The CDR3 has 19 amino acids. Germline V gene data show CDR1 as SGHKS and CDR2 as YYEKEE (reference sequence). Clones were sequenced by immunoSEQ multiplex PCR, and TCRdb holds only the in-frame ones, with some missing. The sample consists of a few hundred thousand clones, around 87% of them appearing once. V is TRBV5-5 and J is TRBJ2-7; 9 positions agree with TRBD1. The source of this sequence is a woman in her 30s who had recovered from COVID-19. The sequenced material came from peripheral blood. The CDR3, as DNA: TGTGCCAGCAGCCTCCAAGGACAGGGGTGGAGCGGGTTAACCTACGAGCAGTACTTC. Residues: CASSLQGQGWSGLTYEQYF.